One sample yielded the 29 T cell receptor beta chains listed below, sequenced in a study of blood T cells in healthy people across ages. A second PCR, run for about 7 to 12 cycles, used a sample-barcoded 5' primer plus a J-beta primer mix. TCRdb reanalysed the 5' RACE reads using MiXCR and keeps one entry per CDR3 protein. The data hold roughly 1.7 million distinct CDR3 sequences, with about 31% observed a single time. The specimen sequenced was blood. The receptors were sampled from a woman in her twenties or thirties in good health.

The V gene is TRBV30, the J gene TRBJ2-5; D is ambiguous. V was clipped by 5 bases and J by 7 bases, with 14 bases between them. Germline V gives CDR1 GTSNPN, CDR2 SVGIG (reference sequence). The CDR3 has 12 residues. In nucleotides, the CDR3 is TGTGCCTGGGCCCTCCCGGGCGGGACCCAGTACTTC. Amino acid sequence: CAWALPGGTQYF.

This chain connects TRBV7-2 to TRBJ2-4, with D possibly TRBD1 on 6 matching bases. Germline lookup yields CDR1 SGHTA and CDR2 FQGNSA. V dropped 5 bases and J dropped 13 bases, with 18 bases sitting between them. The CDR3 has 13 residues. For the CDR3, the DNA is TGTGCCAGCAGCCGGACCAGGGACAATGAGCAGTACTTC. Translation: CASSRTRDNEQYF.

This clonotype was counted only a few times. Written as DNA, the CDR3 is TGTGCCAGCAGCGTAGCTTACGCGGGGGGGCTCACCGGGGAGCTGTTTTTT. As protein: CASSVAYAGGLTGELFF. V is TRBV9 and J is TRBJ2-2; 9 bases match TRBD2. Germline V gene data show CDR1 as SGDLS and CDR2 as YYNGEE. The CDR3 consists of 17 residues. Trimming at V came to 0 bases and at J to 4 bases, leaving 7 bases not matched to a gene.

The chain carries TRBV6-6 and TRBJ2-3; the match to TRBD2 covers 12 bases. The CDR3 is 15 amino acids. J gave up 5 bases and V 4 bases, and 4 bases lay outside the gene matches. Germline CDR1 MNHNY, CDR2 SVGAGI (reference sequence). The DNA of the CDR3 is TGTGCCAGCAGTTGGACTAGCGGGGTACAAGATACGCAGTATTTT. It is translated as CASSWTSGVQDTQYF.

In nucleotides, the CDR3 is TGTGCCAGCAGCTTACCCAAACCGTTCAGGAGATGGTACGAGCAGTACTTC. Translation: CASSLPKPFRRWYEQYF. The chain employs TRBV11-3 and TRBJ2-7; D unresolved. Deletions cut 2 bases from V and 4 bases from J, with 21 bases between. CDR1 and CDR2 from the germline V gene are SGHNT and YENEEA. The CDR3 covers 17 residues.

This clonotype was seen a few times. The genes are TRBV12-3 or TRBV12-4 and TRBJ2-7; no clear D. The V end was cut by 6 bases, the J end by 3 bases, with 12 bases between. The CDR3 sequence is 13 residues long. The CDR3 region has the DNA TGTGCCAGCAGGAGAGGAGAGCTCTACGAGCAGTACTTC. Amino acids: CASRRGELYEQYF.

Here the CDR3 reads CSARVPGPSTEKLFF. CDR3 nucleotide sequence: TGCAGTGCTAGAGTACCGGGACCCAGCACGGAAAAACTGTTTTTT. The chain combines TRBV20-1 with TRBJ1-4; D may be TRBD1 (5 bases). Trimming pared 1 base from V and 8 bases from J, leaving 17 bases between. The germline V gene encodes CDR1 DFQATT and CDR2 SNEGSKA (reference sequence). CDR3 length: 15 amino acids.

The chain joins TRBV6-2 or TRBV6-3 to TRBJ2-7, with D perhaps TRBD1 (6 bases). Trimming pared 7 bases from V and 5 bases from J, leaving 15 bases between. This CDR3 is built from 13 residues. Germline V gene lookup returns CDR1 MNHEY and CDR2 SVGEGT. The chain's CDR3 is CASNDRRGDEQYF. CDR3 DNA: TGTGCCAGCAATGACCGCAGGGGCGACGAGCAGTACTTC.

This clonotype was detected many times. V and J are TRBV5-1 and TRBJ2-5; 7 bases line up with TRBD1. Losses at the gene ends were 0 bases for V and 2 bases for J; bases not matched to a gene: 4. Germline V gene sequence: CDR1 SGHRS, CDR2 YFSETQ. The CDR3 totals 15 residues. The CDR3 nucleotides read TGCGCCAGCAGCTTGGGGGGACAGTTGCAAGAGACCCAGTACTTC. This sequence encodes CASSLGGQLQETQYF. Supplemented by reference TRBV5-1 and TRBJ2-5, the full variable domain reads KAGVTQTPRYLIKTRGQQVTLSCSPISGHRSVSWYQQTPGQGLQFLFEYFSETQRNKGNFPGRFSGRQFSNSRSEMNVSTLELGDSALYLCASSLGGQLQETQYFGPGTRLLVL.

The chain uses TRBV10-3 and TRBJ2-7; D unclear. V lost 4 bases and J lost 5, with 6 bases in between. From germline, CDR1 is ENHRY and CDR2 SYGVKD. The CDR3 sequence is 11 residues long. CDR3 amino acids: CAISGDHEQYF. Written as DNA, the CDR3 is TGTGCCATCAGTGGAGACCACGAGCAGTACTTC.

To note about this clonotype: A read error may account for a junction end that differs from germline. The rearrangement uses TRBV6-5 and TRBJ2-2; 11 bases agree with TRBD2. Germline V gene lookup returns CDR1 MNHEY and CDR2 SVGAGI. There are 16 residues in the CDR3. The CDR3 loop is CASGLAGLPGTGGLFF. The DNA for the CDR3 is TGTGCCAGCGGACTAGCGGGCCTACCAGGCACCGGGGGGCTGTTTTTT.

The rearrangement uses TRBV2 and TRBJ2-1, with D maybe TRBD1 (6 bases). Germline CDR1 is SNHLY and CDR2 is FYNNEI. Between the trimmed V and J ends, which lost 7 bases and 5 bases, there was a span of 18 bases. The CDR3 is 15 amino acids. CDR3 residues: CASTAQGNTNNEQFF. The DNA of the CDR3 is TGTGCCAGCACCGCACAGGGAAATACAAACAATGAGCAGTTCTTC. Supplemented by reference TRBV2 and TRBJ2-1, the full variable domain reads EPEVTQTPSHQVTQMGQEVILRCVPISNHLYFYWYRQILGQKVEFLVSFYNNEISEKSEIFDDQFSVERPDGSNFTLKIRSTKLEDSAMYFCASTAQGNTNNEQFFGPGTRLTVL.

The chain carries TRBV28 and TRBJ1-5; D is uncertain. Between the trimmed V and J ends, which lost 5 bases and 4 bases, there was a span of 12 bases. Germline lookup yields CDR1 MDHEN and CDR2 SYDVKM. The CDR3 contains 14 residues. The CDR3 nucleotides are TGTGCCAGCAGTGGTGTGGCGATTAATCAGCCCCAGCATTTT. Translating it yields CASSGVAINQPQHF.

This clonotype was counted only a few times. The chain employs TRBV20-1 and TRBJ2-7, with D unresolved. V lost 0 bases and J 1 base, leaving 16 bases between the germline ends. Germline V gene lookup returns CDR1 DFQATT and CDR2 SNEGSKA (reference sequence). This CDR3 is built from 16 residues. The CDR3 here is CSARDNLVQKSYEQYF. As DNA, the CDR3 is TGCAGTGCTAGAGATAATTTGGTACAGAAATCCTACGAGCAGTACTTC.

A remark on this clonotype: This could be a read error, since a much larger clone is one nucleotide away. As DNA, the CDR3 is TGTGCCAGCAGTTTTCGTGTCAGGGATAATGAGCAGTTCTTC. Translation: CASSFRVRDNEQFF. The rearrangement links TRBV12-3 or TRBV12-4 to TRBJ2-1; the D gene is possibly TRBD1 (5 bases). Trimming removed 3 bases from V and 7 bases from J, with 13 bases in between. The length of the CDR3 is 14 residues.

V is TRBV5-5 and J is TRBJ2-3, with D perhaps matching TRBD2 (6 bases). The CDR3 length is 16 residues. Trimming removed 2 bases at V and 2 bases at J, with 15 bases between. Germline values: CDR1 SGHKS, CDR2 YYEKEE (reference sequence). The CDR3 DNA reads as TGTGCCAGCAGCTTAGTACCAGGGACTTTCACAGATACGCAGTATTTT. Amino acids: CASSLVPGTFTDTQYF.

The CDR3 protein is CASSVGRENNEQFF. CDR3 bases: TGTGCCAGCAGCGTGGGACGGGAGAACAATGAGCAGTTCTTC. The rearrangement uses TRBV9 and TRBJ2-1, with a weak D call TRBD2 (6 bases). From germline, CDR1 is SGDLS and CDR2 YYNGEE. V lost 2 bases, J lost 5 bases, and 11 bases lay in between. CDR3 length equals 14 residues. The full variable domain, completed using reference TRBV9 and TRBJ2-1, is DSGVTQTPKHLITATGQRVTLRCSPRSGDLSVYWYQQSLDQGLQFLIQYYNGEERAKGNILERFSAQQFPDLHSELNLSSLELGDSALYFCASSVGRENNEQFFGPGTRLTVL.

This clonotype turned up a few times. The chain links TRBV27 to TRBJ1-5; 11 nucleotides match TRBD1. The germline CDR1 and CDR2 sequences are MNHEY and SMNVEV (reference sequence). Trimming removed 5 bases from V and 7 bases from J; junction bases left unmatched: 4. This CDR3 has 14 amino acids. The CDR3 sequence: CASSPRTGGQPQHF. For the CDR3, the DNA is TGTGCCAGCAGTCCCCGGACAGGGGGCCAGCCCCAGCATTTT.

Regarding this clonotype: A much bigger clone sits one base away, suggesting this may be a read error. The rearrangement joins TRBV12-3 or TRBV12-4 to TRBJ2-2; D may be TRBD1 (6 bases). The CDR3 has 13 residues. V shed 5 bases and J shed 3 bases, with 7 bases lying between them. The CDR3, as DNA: TGTGCCAGCAGTCACAGGGACACCGGGGAGCTGTTTTTT. Its protein product is CASSHRDTGELFF.

This clonotype has just a few counts. The chain carries TRBV15 and TRBJ1-2; 10 bases are a match to TRBD1. The germline V gene has CDR1 LNHNV and CDR2 YYDKDF (reference sequence). The ends lost 3 bases at V and 0 bases at J; junction bases unmatched: 7. The CDR3 loop spans 17 amino acids. The CDR3 DNA reads TGTGCCACCAGCAGCTATAGGACAGGGGGATCTAACTATGGCTACACCTTC. This gives the protein CATSSYRTGGSNYGYTF.

The table lists this clonotype with a few counts. The chain has TRBV9 and TRBJ1-2; D is unclear. Trimming removed 1 base at V and 8 bases at J, with 12 bases between. Germline V CDR1 and CDR2: SGDLS, YYNGEE. The CDR3 contains 13 residues. The CDR3 nucleotides read TGTGCCAGCAGCGTAACCACTTCTGGAGGCTACACCTTC. This gives the protein CASSVTTSGGYTF.

There are a few counts of this clonotype. V usage is TRBV12-3 or TRBV12-4 and J usage is TRBJ2-7; 7 bases fit TRBD2. The DNA end favors TRBJ2-5, so the J call may be wrong. This CDR3 has 15 residues. This CDR3 reads CASSLNSGRIKTQYF. CDR3 nucleotide sequence: TGTGCCAGCAGTTTGAATAGCGGGCGAATAAAGACCCAGTACTTC.

CDR3 sequence reads: CASSDRDRLAYEQYF. The DNA for the CDR3 is TGTGCCAGCAGCGATAGGGACAGGCTGGCCTACGAGCAGTACTTC. The chain combines TRBV7-2 with TRBJ2-5; 8 bases line up with TRBD1. The J call may be in error: the DNA end matches TRBJ2-7 better. The CDR3 extends over 15 amino acids. From germline, CDR1 is SGHTA and CDR2 FQGNSA.

J is TRBJ2-7 and V is TRBV5-6, with D perhaps being TRBD1 or TRBD2 (7 bases each). This CDR3 is built from 13 residues. Trimming shortened V by 4 bases and J by 6 bases, and 14 bases separated the two germline ends. CDR1 is SGHDT and CDR2 is YYEEEE in the germline V gene. CDR3 in DNA: TGTGCCAGCAGCCTGACAGGGAGGGGCGAGCAGTACTTC. This sequence encodes CASSLTGRGEQYF.

This clonotype was seen at least ten times. The chain recombines TRBV11-2 with TRBJ1-4, with a tentative D call TRBD1 (6 bases). Germline loops: CDR1 SGHAT, CDR2 FQNNGV. The CDR3 covers 15 residues. V was trimmed by 5 bases and J by 5 bases, leaving 15 bases between them. CDR3 protein: CASSPSGGRNEKLFF. The CDR3 DNA follows: TGTGCCAGCAGCCCTTCCGGGGGGCGGAATGAAAAACTGTTTTTT. The full variable domain, completed using reference TRBV11-2 and TRBJ1-4, is EAGVAQSPRYKIIEKRQSVAFWCNPISGHATLYWYQQILGQGPKLLIQFQNNGVVDDSQLPKDRFSAERLKGVDSTLKIQPAKLEDSAVYLCASSPSGGRNEKLFFGSGTQLSVL.

This clonotype appeared many times. CDR3 in amino acids: CAISAGVSGANVLTF. CDR3 sequence (DNA): TGTGCCATCAGCGCAGGGGTGTCAGGGGCCAACGTCCTGACTTTC. The rearrangement uses TRBV10-3 and TRBJ2-6; the D gene is possibly TRBD1 (6 bases). The V gene lost 6 bases and the J gene lost 4 bases, with 13 bases spanning the gap. Germline V lookup: CDR1 ENHRY, CDR2 SYGVKD. This CDR3 is 15 amino acids long.

The V gene is TRBV7-6, the J gene TRBJ2-5; TRBD1 matches at 7 bases. This CDR3 is 15 amino acids long. Germline CDR1 reads SGHVS; CDR2 reads FNYEAQ. With 1 base clipped from V and 11 bases from J, the junction kept 13 bases outside the gene matches. The CDR3 loop is CASSLGGTASYKQYF. Written as DNA, the CDR3 is TGTGCCAGCAGCTTAGGAGGGACAGCCTCCTACAAGCAGTACTTC.

A note on this clonotype: A read error is possible here, since a much larger clone lies one base away. The CDR3 protein is CSAPQGKGDYTF. The DNA for the CDR3 is TGCAGTGCTCCCCAGGGGAAAGGGGACTACACCTTC. The chain links TRBV20-1 to TRBJ1-2; tentatively, D is TRBD1 (6 bases). Germline assignment: CDR1 DFQATT and CDR2 SNEGSKA (reference sequence). There are 12 residues in the CDR3. Trimming cost V 5 bases and J 10 bases, with 17 bases left between them.

This clonotype was detected a few times. This rearrangement joins TRBV6-1 to TRBJ2-5; D gene unclear. CDR1 and CDR2 from the germline V gene are MNHNS and SASEGT. The CDR3 loop spans 13 amino acids. V lost 5 bases to trimming and J lost 5 bases, with 12 bases between them. The CDR3 spells CASSHGPSETQYF. The CDR3 region has the DNA TGTGCCAGCAGTCATGGGCCTTCGGAGACCCAGTACTTC.